This section outlines one T cell receptor beta chain sequence together with its context. The entry originates in a study of OX40 agonist ivuxolimab in advanced cancers. Study-level background: In this trial design, patients received ivuxolimab intravenously at 0.01 to 10 mg/kg every 2 weeks. Dose-escalation patients had hepatocellular carcinoma, melanoma, renal cell or head and neck cancer. Three individuals attained partial responses, comprising one hepatocellular carcinoma case and two cutaneous melanoma cases.

Clones were sequenced by immunoSEQ multiplex PCR, and TCRdb holds only the in-frame ones, with some missing. The table shows approximately 20,000 clones, with 83% occurring only once. Germline CDR1 reads MNHEY; CDR2 reads SMNVEV (reference sequence). CDR3 size: 14 residues. The V and J ends lost 5 bases and 7 bases, in that order; junction bases with no gene match: 7. This sequence originates from an adult with an advanced solid tumor such as melanoma, head and neck, liver or kidney cancer. Sequenced material: CD4+ or CD8+ T cells sorted from blood, taken in a trial of the OX40 agonist ivuxolimab. The chain combines TRBV27 with TRBJ1-4; 7 positions match TRBD1. The CDR3 reads CASSKQGMGEKLFF. CDR3 DNA: TGTGCCAGCAGTAAACAGGGGATGGGTGAAAAACTGTTTTTT.